This TCR beta chain was sequenced during a study of T cell responses to AZD1222 COVID-19 vaccine. Study-wide findings and caveats: Spike-specific TCR breadth and depth grew following two AZD1222 doses.

Points on this clone: Its target is not known.

Germline CDR1 and CDR2: MNHEY and SVGAGI. Trimming cost V 2 bases and J 6 bases, with 11 bases left between them. This CDR3 contains 13 residues. Some clones are missing from TCRdb's copy, which holds only in-frame ones; the method was immunoSEQ multiplex PCR. The repertoire includes 60,000 to 65,000 clones, around 83% of them detected once, and under 7.5% sits in the top ten. The sample consisted of peripheral blood, taken on day 0 of AZD1222 vaccination. The source of this sequence is an adult in good health. V is TRBV6-5 and J is TRBJ2-7; tentatively, D is TRBD1 (5 bases). CDR3 amino acids: CASSYTQGSEQYF. CDR3 DNA sequence: TGTGCCAGCAGTTACACTCAGGGTAGCGAGCAGTACTTC.